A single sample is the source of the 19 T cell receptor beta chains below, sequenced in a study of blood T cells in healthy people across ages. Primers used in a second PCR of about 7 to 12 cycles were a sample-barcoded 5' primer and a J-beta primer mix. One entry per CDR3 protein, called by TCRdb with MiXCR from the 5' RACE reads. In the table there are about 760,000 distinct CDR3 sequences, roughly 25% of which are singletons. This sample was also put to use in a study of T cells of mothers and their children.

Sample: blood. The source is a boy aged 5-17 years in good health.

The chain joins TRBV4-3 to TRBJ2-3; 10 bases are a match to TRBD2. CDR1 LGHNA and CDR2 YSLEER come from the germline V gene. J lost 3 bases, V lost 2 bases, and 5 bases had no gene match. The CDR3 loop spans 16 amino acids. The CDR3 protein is CASSQHLAGATDTQYF. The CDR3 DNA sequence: TGCGCCAGCAGCCAACATCTAGCGGGGGCTACAGATACGCAGTATTTT.

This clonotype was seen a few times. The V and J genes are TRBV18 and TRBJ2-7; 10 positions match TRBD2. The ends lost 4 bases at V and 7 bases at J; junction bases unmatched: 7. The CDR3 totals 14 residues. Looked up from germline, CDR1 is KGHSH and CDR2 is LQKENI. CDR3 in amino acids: CASSRTSGLVEQYF. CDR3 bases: TGTGCCAGCTCACGGACTAGCGGTCTGGTTGAGCAGTACTTC.

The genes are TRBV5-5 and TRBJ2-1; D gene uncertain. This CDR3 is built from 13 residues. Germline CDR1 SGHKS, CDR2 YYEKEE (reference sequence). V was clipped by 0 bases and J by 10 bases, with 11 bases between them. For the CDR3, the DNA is TGTGCCAGCAGCTTGGATCGGGTCAAAGAGCAGTTCTTC. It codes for CASSLDRVKEQFF.

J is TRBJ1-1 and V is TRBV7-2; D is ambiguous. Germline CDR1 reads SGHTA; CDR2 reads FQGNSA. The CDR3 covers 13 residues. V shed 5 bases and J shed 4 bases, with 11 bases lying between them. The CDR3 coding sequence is TGTGCCAGCAGCGTAGACGCGGGCACTGAAGCTTTCTTT. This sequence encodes CASSVDAGTEAFF.

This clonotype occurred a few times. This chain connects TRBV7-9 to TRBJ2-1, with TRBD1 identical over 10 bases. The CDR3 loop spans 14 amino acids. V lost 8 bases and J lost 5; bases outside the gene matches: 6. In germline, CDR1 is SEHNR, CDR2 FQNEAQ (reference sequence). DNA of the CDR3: TGTGCCAGCGCTCCGGACAGGGGGGACAATGAGCAGTTCTTC. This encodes CASAPDRGDNEQFF.

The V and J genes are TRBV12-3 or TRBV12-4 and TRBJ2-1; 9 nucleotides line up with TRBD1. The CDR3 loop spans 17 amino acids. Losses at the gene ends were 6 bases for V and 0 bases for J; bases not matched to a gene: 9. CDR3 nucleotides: TGTGCCAGCAGACTACGGGAGACAGGGGGCTCCTACAATGAGCAGTTCTTC. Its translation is CASRLRETGGSYNEQFF.

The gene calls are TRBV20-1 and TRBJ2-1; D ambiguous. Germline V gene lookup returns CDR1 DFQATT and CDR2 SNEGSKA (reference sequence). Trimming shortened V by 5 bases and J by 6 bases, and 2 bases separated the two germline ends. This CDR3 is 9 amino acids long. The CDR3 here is CSAVNEQFF. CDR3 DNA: TGCAGTGCTGTCAATGAGCAGTTCTTC.

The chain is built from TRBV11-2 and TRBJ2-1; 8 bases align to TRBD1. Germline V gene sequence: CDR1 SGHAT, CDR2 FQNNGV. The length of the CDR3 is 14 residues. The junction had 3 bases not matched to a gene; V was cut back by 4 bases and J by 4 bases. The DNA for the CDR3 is TGTGCCAGCAGCTCGGACAGGGAGTACAATGAGCAGTTCTTC. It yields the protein CASSSDREYNEQFF.

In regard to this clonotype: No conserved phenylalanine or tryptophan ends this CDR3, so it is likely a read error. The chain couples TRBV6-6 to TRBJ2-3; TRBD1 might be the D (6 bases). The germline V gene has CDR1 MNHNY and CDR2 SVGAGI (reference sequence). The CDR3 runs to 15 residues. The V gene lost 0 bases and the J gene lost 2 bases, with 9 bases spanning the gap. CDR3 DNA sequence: TGTGCCAGCAGTTACTCGGGGGCCTTCACAGATACGCAGTATTCT. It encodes CASSYSGAFTDTQYS.

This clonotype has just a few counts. DNA for the CDR3: TGTGCCAGCAGTTCCCTGACTGCTCTCATAAACGAGCAGTACTTC. Encoded protein: CASSSLTALINEQYF. The J gene is TRBJ2-5, the V gene TRBV6-2 or TRBV6-3; D ambiguous. The DNA matches TRBJ2-7 better at its end, which makes the J call doubtful. In germline, CDR1 is MNHEY, CDR2 SVGEGT. The length of the CDR3 is 15 residues.

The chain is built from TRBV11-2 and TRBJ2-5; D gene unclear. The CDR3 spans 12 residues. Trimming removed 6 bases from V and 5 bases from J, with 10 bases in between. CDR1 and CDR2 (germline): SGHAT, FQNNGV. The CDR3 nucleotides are TGTGCCAGCAGGTTCTGGGATGAGACCCAGTACTTC. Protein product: CASRFWDETQYF.

The CDR3 sequence: CASLRDTSYEQYF. The DNA of the CDR3 is TGTGCCAGCCTCCGGGACACATCCTACGAGCAGTACTTC. The gene calls are TRBV2 and TRBJ2-7, with a possible D match to TRBD1 (6 bases). This CDR3 spans 13 amino acids. Trimming left V 8 bases short and J 1 base short, with 12 bases between. The V gene's germline CDR1 is SNHLY and CDR2 FYNNEI. The variable domain in full, with the rest retrieved from reference TRBV2 and TRBJ2-7, is EPEVTQTPSHQVTQMGQEVILRCVPISNHLYFYWYRQILGQKVEFLVSFYNNEISEKSEIFDDQFSVERPDGSNFTLKIRSTKLEDSAMYFCASLRDTSYEQYFGPGTRLTVT.

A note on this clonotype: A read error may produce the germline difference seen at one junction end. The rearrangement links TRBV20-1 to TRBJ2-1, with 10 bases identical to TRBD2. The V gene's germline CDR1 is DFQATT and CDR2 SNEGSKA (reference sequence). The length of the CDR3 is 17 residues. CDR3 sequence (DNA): TGCAGTGCTGGGGGGACTAGCGCCCGAAGCTCCCACAATGAGCAGTTCTTC. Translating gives CSAGGTSARSSHNEQFF.

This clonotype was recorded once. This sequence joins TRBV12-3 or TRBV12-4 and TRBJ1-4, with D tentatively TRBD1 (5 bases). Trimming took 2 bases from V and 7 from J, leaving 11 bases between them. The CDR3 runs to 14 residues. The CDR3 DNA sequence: TGTGCCAGCAGTTTAATTGGGGCGGGTGAAAAACTGTTTTTT. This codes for CASSLIGAGEKLFF.

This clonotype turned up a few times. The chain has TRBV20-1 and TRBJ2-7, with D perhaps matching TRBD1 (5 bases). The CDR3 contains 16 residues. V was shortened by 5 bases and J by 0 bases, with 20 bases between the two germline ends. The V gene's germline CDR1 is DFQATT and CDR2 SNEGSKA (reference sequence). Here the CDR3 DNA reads TGCAGTGCTTCCTTCGGTGGGGCCGTGAGCTCCTACGAGCAGTACTTC. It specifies CSASFGGAVSSYEQYF.

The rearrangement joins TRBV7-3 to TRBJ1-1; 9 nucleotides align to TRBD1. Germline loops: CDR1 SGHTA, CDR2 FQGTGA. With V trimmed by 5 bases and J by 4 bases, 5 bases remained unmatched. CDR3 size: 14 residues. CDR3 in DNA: TGTGCCAGCAGCCTGACAGGGGGTATCACTGAAGCTTTCTTT. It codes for CASSLTGGITEAFF.

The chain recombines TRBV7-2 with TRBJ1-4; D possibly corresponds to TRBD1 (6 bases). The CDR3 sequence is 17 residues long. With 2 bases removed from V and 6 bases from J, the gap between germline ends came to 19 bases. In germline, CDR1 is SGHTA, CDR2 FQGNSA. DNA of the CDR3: TGTGCCAGCAGCTTACTCCGGACTCCTAGGGGGGATGAAAAACTGTTTTTT. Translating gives CASSLLRTPRGDEKLFF.

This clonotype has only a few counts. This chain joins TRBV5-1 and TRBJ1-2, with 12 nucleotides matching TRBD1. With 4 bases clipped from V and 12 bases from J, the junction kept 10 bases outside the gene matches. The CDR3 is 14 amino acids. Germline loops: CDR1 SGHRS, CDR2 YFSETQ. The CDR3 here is CASSQGTGGDGHTF. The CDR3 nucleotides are TGCGCCAGCAGCCAAGGGACAGGGGGCGACGGCCACACCTTC.

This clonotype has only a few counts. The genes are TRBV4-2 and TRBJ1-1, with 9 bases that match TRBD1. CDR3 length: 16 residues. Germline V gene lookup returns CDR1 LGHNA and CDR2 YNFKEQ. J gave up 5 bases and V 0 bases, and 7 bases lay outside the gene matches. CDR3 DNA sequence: TGTGCCAGCAGCCAAGACTACAGGGGGCTTAGGACTGAAGCTTTCTTT. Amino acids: CASSQDYRGLRTEAFF.